The 9 T cell receptor beta chains presented below share a single source sample, sequenced in a study of human thymus T cells. Sequenced by immunoSEQ multiplex PCR; TCRdb stores in-frame clones only, minus some. The data show about 130,000 clones, approximately 96% seen once. Corrective cardiac operations yielded the resected thymus tissue. Sequences were obtained from thymus tissue. These receptor sequences come from a boy less than two years old with a congenital heart defect but otherwise immunologically healthy.

This sequence joins TRBV7-6 and TRBJ2-7; maybe TRBD2 (5 bases). The CDR3 totals 13 residues. Deletions cut 1 base from V and 4 bases from J, with 8 bases between. The germline V gene has CDR1 SGHVS and CDR2 FNYEAQ. CDR3 coding DNA: TGTGCCAGCAGCTTAGTTGAGGGATACGAGCAGTACTTC. It encodes CASSLVEGYEQYF.

This clone turned up a few times. V gene TRBV15 combines with J gene TRBJ2-3; 7 positions agree with TRBD2. Germline trimming cut 5 bases from V and 1 base from J; bases unmatched to any gene: 9. This CDR3 contains 16 residues. CDR1 LNHNV and CDR2 YYDKDF come from the germline V gene (reference sequence). The CDR3 nucleotides read TGTGCCACCAGCCCACGGACTAGTGAGTGCACAGATACGCAGTATTTT. This translates into CATSPRTSECTDTQYF. Combining the CDR3 with reference TRBV15 and TRBJ2-3 gives the whole variable domain DAMVIQNPRYQVTQFGKPVTLSCSQTLNHNVMYWYQQKSSQAPKLLFHYYDKDFNNEADTPDNFQSRRPNTSFCFLDIRSPGLGDTAMYLCATSPRTSECTDTQYFGPGTRLTVL.

This chain joins TRBV28 and TRBJ2-1; 9 bases are shared with TRBD1. Germline trimming cut 10 bases from V and 8 bases from J; bases unmatched to any gene: 12. Per the germline V gene, CDR1 is MDHEN and CDR2 is SYDVKM. The CDR3 contains 14 residues. The CDR3, as DNA: TGTGCCAACAGGGGGGACAGGGACGTAGATGAGCAGTTCTTC. This sequence encodes CANRGDRDVDEQFF.

J is TRBJ2-7 and V is TRBV6-5; D is ambiguous. V was shortened by 0 bases and J by 4 bases, with 16 bases between the two germline ends. The CDR3 runs 16 residues. In germline, CDR1 is MNHEY, CDR2 SVGAGI. The CDR3 bases are TGTGCCAGCAGTTACTCGATGTCCGCCGGATTGTACGAGCAGTACTTC. Translating gives CASSYSMSAGLYEQYF.

This chain connects TRBV10-3 to TRBJ1-5; a possible D gene is TRBD1 (5 bases). Germline-derived CDR1 and CDR2 are ENHRY and SYGVKD. The CDR3 length is 18 residues. V dropped 0 bases and J dropped 1 base, with 16 bases sitting between them. Here the CDR3 reads CAISESTRGDASNQPQHF. In DNA form, the CDR3 reads TGTGCCATCAGTGAGTCGACTCGTGGGGACGCAAGCAATCAGCCCCAGCATTTT.

The chain joins TRBV2 to TRBJ2-1; possible D gene TRBD1, 7 bases. Germline lookup yields CDR1 SNHLY and CDR2 FYNNEI. This CDR3 has 15 amino acids. V was trimmed by 6 bases and J by 8 bases, leaving 20 bases between them. CDR3 bases: TGTGCCAGCAGGGCCAGACAGGGAGGTATCGATGAGCAGTTCTTC. Protein sequence: CASRARQGGIDEQFF.

The chain links TRBV27 to TRBJ2-2; unclear D gene. The germline gives CDR1 MNHEY, CDR2 SMNVEV (reference sequence). Trimming shortened V by 5 bases and J by 0 bases, and 7 bases separated the two germline ends. This CDR3 is built from 14 residues. The CDR3 sequence: CASSGRTNTGELFF. CDR3 in DNA: TGTGCCAGCAGTGGCAGGACGAACACCGGGGAGCTGTTTTTT.

This clone was found once. The J gene is TRBJ2-3, the V gene TRBV4-1; possibly TRBD1 for D (6 bases). CDR1 is MGHRA, CDR2 YSYEKL, per germline. The V and J ends lost 3 bases and 5 bases respectively, with 9 bases between them. The CDR3 sequence is 13 residues long. CDR3 coding DNA: TGCGCCAGCAGCCAGGGGGCAGGAGATACGCAGTATTTT. This encodes CASSQGAGDTQYF.

This rearrangement joins TRBV5-4 to TRBJ1-1; D uncertain. Trimming took 6 bases from V and 3 from J, leaving 15 bases between them. Germline V CDR1 and CDR2: SGHNT, YYREEE (reference sequence). The length of the CDR3 is 14 residues. The CDR3 loop reads CASTKTGLHTEAFF. The CDR3 bases are TGTGCCAGCACCAAGACCGGCCTTCACACTGAAGCTTTCTTT.